Listed below are T cell receptor beta chains from one sample, sequenced in a study of CD8+ T cells in alopecia areata. Repertoires were generated with immunoSEQ multiplex PCR, while TCRdb's copy carries only in-frame clones and drops some. The top ten hold roughly 17% of the sample, which has 150,000 to 200,000 clones, roughly 58% seen once. Material: CD4+ T cells sorted from blood, obtained at approximately week 60, from a patient treated with tofacitinib. Receptors were obtained from a human donor with alopecia areata. CDR3s include the opening cysteine and the closing phenylalanine or tryptophan. Each record gives: V gene, D gene, clone size, J gene, CDR3 protein, CDR3 DNA. A D gene is named only where the DNA matches it firmly. Clone size, where shown, is once, few, many, or a class for clones that have expanded.

TRBV25-1	TRBD1	NA	TRBJ1-6	CASRESRTGNSPLHF	TGTGCCAGCAGGGAGTCAAGGACAGGGAATTCACCCCTCCACTTT
TRBV5-1	NA	NA	TRBJ2-3	CASSPQPTDTQYF	TGCGCCAGCAGCCCGCAACCTACAGATACGCAGTATTTT
TRBV6-1	NA	NA	TRBJ2-1	CASSELDPHNEQFF	TGTGCCAGCAGTGAGTTAGACCCCCACAATGAGCAGTTCTTC
TRBV28	TRBD1	NA	TRBJ2-2	CASNPTGGFDTGELFF	TGTGCCAGCAACCCTACAGGGGGCTTCGACACCGGGGAGCTGTTTTTT
TRBV6-1	NA	NA	TRBJ1-2	CAYRGSYGYTF	TGTGCCTATCGGGGTTCCTATGGCTACACCTTC
TRBV29-1	NA	NA	TRBJ1-1	CSVDIQGTEAFF	TGCAGCGTGGATATTCAGGGTACTGAAGCTTTCTTT
TRBV14	NA	NA	TRBJ2-6	CASSQVQGYSGANVLTF	TGTGCCAGCAGCCAAGTACAGGGATACTCTGGGGCCAACGTCCTGACTTTC
TRBV29-1	NA	few	TRBJ1-1	CSAAGRLNTEAFF	TGCAGCGCTGCCGGGAGACTGAACACTGAAGCTTTCTTT
TRBV7-2	NA	NA	TRBJ2-5	CASSFPGTRRETQYF	TGTGCCAGCAGCTTCCCCGGCACGCGGCGGGAGACCCAGTACTTC
TRBV7-2	TRBD1	few	TRBJ1-1	CASSLGQASEAFF	TGTGCCAGCAGCCTAGGACAGGCCTCTGAAGCTTTCTTT
TRBV9	NA	few	TRBJ2-5	CASSVDTETQYF	TGTGCCAGCAGCGTAGATACGGAGACCCAGTACTTC
TRBV9	NA	NA	TRBJ2-3	CASSVVTSTDTQYF	TGTGCCAGCAGCGTAGTGACATCCACAGATACGCAGTATTTT
TRBV18	NA	NA	TRBJ2-7	CASSVTGSHYEQYF	TGTGCCAGCTCAGTAACCGGGAGTCACTACGAGCAGTACTTC
TRBV25-1	NA	NA	TRBJ2-1	CASSDSGTLVEQFF	TGTGCCAGCAGTGACTCCGGGACATTAGTTGAGCAGTTCTTC
TRBV5-6	TRBD1	few	TRBJ2-7	CASGDRGLYEQYF	TGTGCCAGCGGGGACAGGGGGCTCTACGAGCAGTACTTC
TRBV5-5	TRBD2	NA	TRBJ2-1	CASSLATGLAGYEQFF	TGTGCCAGCAGCTTGGCCACGGGACTAGCGGGGTATGAGCAGTTCTTC
TRBV27	TRBD1	NA	TRBJ2-3	CASSPTDRGRTDTQYF	TGTGCCAGCAGTCCAACGGACAGGGGGCGAACGGATACGCAGTATTTT
TRBV29-1	NA	NA	TRBJ2-1	CSVEDQGGREFF	TGCAGCGTTGAAGATCAAGGGGGGCGCGAGTTCTTC
TRBV29-1	TRBD1	NA	TRBJ1-4	CSVRTGANEKLFF	TGCAGCGTTCGGACAGGAGCTAATGAAAAACTGTTTTTT
TRBV30	NA	NA	TRBJ1-2	CAWRGAHYTF	TGTGCCTGGAGAGGTGCCCACTACACCTTC
TRBV9	NA	few	TRBJ2-3	CASSDEGDTQYF	TGTGCCAGCAGCGACGAGGGAGATACGCAGTATTTT
TRBV7-9	NA	NA	TRBJ2-7	CASSLGQGGGGYEQYF	TGTGCCAGCAGCTTAGGACAGGGAGGCGGGGGCTACGAGCAGTACTTC
TRBV29-1	NA	NA	TRBJ1-5	CSVVWGDNQPQHF	TGCAGCGTTGTATGGGGGGACAATCAGCCCCAGCATTTT
TRBV19	NA	few	TRBJ2-7	CASSTGRAFEQYF	TGTGCCAGTAGTACTGGACGTGCCTTTGAGCAGTACTTC
TRBV19	NA	few	TRBJ2-1	CASKSSREQFF	TGTGCCAGTAAATCCTCCAGGGAGCAGTTCTTC